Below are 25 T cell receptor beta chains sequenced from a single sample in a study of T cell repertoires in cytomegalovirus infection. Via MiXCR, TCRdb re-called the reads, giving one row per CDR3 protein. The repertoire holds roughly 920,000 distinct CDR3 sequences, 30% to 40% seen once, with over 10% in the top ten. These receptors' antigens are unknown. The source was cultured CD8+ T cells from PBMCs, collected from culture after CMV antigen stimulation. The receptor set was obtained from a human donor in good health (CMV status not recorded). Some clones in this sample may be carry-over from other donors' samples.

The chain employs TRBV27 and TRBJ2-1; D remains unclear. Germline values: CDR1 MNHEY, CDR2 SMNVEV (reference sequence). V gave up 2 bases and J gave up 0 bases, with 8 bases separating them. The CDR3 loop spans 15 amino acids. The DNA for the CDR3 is TGTGCCAGCAGTTTAAACGGCTTCTCCTACAATGAGCAGTTCTTC. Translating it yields CASSLNGFSYNEQFF.

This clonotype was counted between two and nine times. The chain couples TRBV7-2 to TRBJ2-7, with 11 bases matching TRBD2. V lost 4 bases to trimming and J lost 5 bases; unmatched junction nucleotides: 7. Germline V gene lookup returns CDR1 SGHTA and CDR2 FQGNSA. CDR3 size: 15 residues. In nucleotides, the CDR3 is TGTGCCAGCAGCTCGGTAGCGGGGGGGCGTGACGAGCAGTACTTC. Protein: CASSSVAGGRDEQYF.

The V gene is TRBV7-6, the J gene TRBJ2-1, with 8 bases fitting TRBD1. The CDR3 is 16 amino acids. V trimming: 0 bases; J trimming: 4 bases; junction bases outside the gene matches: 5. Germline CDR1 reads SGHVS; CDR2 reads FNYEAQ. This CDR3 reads CASSLAAGGLYNEQFF. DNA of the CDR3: TGTGCCAGCAGCTTAGCTGCAGGGGGCTTGTACAATGAGCAGTTCTTC.

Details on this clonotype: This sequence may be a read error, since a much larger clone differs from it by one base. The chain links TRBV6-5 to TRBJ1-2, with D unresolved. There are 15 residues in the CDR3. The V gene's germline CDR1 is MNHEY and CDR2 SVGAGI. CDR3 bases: TGTACCAGCAGTTATAATCCAGCGACTAACTATGGCTACACCTTC. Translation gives CTSSYNPATNYGYTF.

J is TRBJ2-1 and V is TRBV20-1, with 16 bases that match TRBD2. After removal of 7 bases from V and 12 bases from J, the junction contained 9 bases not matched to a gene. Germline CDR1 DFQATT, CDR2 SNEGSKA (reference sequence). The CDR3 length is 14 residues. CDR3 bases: TGCAGTGTTCCGGGACTAGCGGGGGGGTCCGGGCAGTTCTTC. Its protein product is CSVPGLAGGSGQFF.

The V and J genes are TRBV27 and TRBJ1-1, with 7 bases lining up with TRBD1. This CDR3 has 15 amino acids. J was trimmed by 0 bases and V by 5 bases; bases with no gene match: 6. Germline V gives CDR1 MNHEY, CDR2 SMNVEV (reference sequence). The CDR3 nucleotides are TGTGCCAGCAGTGGTCGGGACAGATTGAACACTGAAGCTTTCTTT. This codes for CASSGRDRLNTEAFF.

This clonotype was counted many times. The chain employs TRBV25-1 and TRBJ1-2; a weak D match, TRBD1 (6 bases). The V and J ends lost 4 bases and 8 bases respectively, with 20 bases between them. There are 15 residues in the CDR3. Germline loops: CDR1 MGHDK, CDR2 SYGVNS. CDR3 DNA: TGTGCCAGCAGTGTTCAGGGGTACTTTAATAAGGGCTACACCTTC. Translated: CASSVQGYFNKGYTF.

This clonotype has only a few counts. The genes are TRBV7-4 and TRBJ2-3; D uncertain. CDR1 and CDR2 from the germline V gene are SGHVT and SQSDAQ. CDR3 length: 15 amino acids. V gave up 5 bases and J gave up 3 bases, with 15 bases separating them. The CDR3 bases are TGTGCCAGCAGCCCCCGCCGGAAAGGAACAGATACGCAGTATTTT. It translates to CASSPRRKGTDTQYF.

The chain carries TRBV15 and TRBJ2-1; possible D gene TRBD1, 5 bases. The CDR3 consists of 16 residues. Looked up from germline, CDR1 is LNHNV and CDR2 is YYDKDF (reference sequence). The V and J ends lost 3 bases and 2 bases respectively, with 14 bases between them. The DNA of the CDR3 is TGTGCCACCAGCAGGGAAGGGGCAGGCACCTACAATGAGCAGTTCTTC. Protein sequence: CATSREGAGTYNEQFF.

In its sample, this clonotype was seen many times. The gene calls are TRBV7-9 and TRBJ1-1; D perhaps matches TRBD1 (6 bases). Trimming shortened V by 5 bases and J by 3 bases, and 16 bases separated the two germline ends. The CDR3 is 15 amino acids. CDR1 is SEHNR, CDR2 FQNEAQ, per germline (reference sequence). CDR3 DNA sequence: TGTGCCAGCAGCAAGGGGGATTTCGGCTACACTGAAGCTTTCTTT. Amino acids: CASSKGDFGYTEAFF.

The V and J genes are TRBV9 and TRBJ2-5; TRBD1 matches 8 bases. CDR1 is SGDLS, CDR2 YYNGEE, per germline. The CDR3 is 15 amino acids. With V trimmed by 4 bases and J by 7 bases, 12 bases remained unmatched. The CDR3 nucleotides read TGTGCCAGCAGCACCGGGACAGGCCCAAGAGGGACCCAGTACTTC. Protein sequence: CASSTGTGPRGTQYF.

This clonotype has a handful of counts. The CDR3 region has the DNA TGTGCCATCAGTGACTGGGACAATGAGCAGTTCTTC. It codes for CAISDWDNEQFF. This chain uses TRBV10-3 with TRBJ2-1, with unresolved D. This CDR3 spans 12 amino acids. V gave up 3 bases and J gave up 5 bases, with 5 bases separating them. The germline CDR1 and CDR2 sequences are ENHRY and SYGVKD.

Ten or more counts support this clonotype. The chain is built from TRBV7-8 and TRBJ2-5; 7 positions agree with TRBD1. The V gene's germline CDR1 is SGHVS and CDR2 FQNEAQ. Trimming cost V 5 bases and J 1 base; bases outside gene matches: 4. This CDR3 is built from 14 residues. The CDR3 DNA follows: TGTGCCAGCAGCGGCCGGGACAGCCAAGAGACCCAGTACTTC. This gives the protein CASSGRDSQETQYF.

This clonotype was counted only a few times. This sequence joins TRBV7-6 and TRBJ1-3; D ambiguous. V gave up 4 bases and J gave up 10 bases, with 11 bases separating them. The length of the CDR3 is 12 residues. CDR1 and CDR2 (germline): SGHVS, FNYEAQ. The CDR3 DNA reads TGTGCCAGCAGCTCGTTTTCGGAGACCATATATTTT. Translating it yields CASSSFSETIYF.

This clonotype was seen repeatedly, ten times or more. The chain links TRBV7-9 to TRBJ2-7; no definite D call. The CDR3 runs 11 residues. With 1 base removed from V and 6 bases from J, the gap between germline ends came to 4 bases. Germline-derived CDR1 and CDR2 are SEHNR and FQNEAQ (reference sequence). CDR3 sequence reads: CASSLGPEQYF. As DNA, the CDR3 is TGTGCCAGCAGCTTAGGTCCCGAGCAGTACTTC.

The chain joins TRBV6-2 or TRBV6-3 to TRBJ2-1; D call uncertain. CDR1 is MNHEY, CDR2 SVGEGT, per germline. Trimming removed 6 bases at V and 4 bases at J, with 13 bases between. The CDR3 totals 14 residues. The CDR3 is CASSLEDPYNEQFF. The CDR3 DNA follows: TGTGCCAGCAGCCTCGAGGACCCTTACAATGAGCAGTTCTTC.

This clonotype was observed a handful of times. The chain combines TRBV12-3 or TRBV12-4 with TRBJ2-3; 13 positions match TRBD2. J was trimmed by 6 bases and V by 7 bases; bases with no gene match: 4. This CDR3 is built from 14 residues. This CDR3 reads CASTRTSGGDTQYF. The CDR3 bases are TGTGCCAGCACCCGGACTAGCGGGGGTGATACGCAGTATTTT.

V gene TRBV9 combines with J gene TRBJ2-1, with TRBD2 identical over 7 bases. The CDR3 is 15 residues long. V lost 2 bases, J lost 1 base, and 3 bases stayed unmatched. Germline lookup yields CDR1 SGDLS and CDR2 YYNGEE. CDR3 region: CASSVRGESYNEQFF. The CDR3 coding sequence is TGTGCCAGCAGCGTTCGGGGGGAGTCCTACAATGAGCAGTTCTTC.

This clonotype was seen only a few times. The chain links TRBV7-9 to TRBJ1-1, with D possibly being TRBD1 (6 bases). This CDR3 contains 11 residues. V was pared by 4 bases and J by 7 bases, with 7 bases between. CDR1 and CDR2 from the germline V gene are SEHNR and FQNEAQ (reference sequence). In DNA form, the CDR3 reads TGTGCCAGCAGCTGGACAGATGAAGCTTTCTTT. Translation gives CASSWTDEAFF.

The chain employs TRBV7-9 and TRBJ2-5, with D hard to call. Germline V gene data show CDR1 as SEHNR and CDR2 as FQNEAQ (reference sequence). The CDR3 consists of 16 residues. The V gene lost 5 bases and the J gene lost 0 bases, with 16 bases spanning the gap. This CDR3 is CASSPTKTQYQETQYF. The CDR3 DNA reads TGTGCCAGCAGCCCGACCAAAACTCAGTACCAAGAGACCCAGTACTTC.

The CDR3, as DNA: TGTGCCAGTAGTATAACGACTGATTCCTACGAGCAGTACTTC. Its translation: CASSITTDSYEQYF. The chain employs TRBV19 and TRBJ2-7; D uncertain. Germline CDR1 LNHDA, CDR2 SQIVND (reference sequence). V gave up 2 bases and J gave up 1 base, with 9 bases separating them. CDR3 length: 14 amino acids.

In nucleotides, the CDR3 is TGCAGTGCTCTCGACAGCAGGGGGCTGGACGGCTACACCTTC. Its protein is CSALDSRGLDGYTF. This rearrangement joins TRBV20-1 to TRBJ1-2; 8 bases match TRBD1. Germline lookup yields CDR1 DFQATT and CDR2 SNEGSKA (reference sequence). CDR3 length equals 14 residues. J gave up 8 bases and V 5 bases, and 13 bases lay outside the gene matches.

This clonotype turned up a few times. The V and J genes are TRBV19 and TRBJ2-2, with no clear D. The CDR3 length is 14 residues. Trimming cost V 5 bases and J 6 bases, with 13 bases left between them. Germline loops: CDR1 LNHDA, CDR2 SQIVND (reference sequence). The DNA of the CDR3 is TGTGCCAGTAGTCCATATCTCGATTCCGGGGAGCTGTTTTTT. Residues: CASSPYLDSGELFF.

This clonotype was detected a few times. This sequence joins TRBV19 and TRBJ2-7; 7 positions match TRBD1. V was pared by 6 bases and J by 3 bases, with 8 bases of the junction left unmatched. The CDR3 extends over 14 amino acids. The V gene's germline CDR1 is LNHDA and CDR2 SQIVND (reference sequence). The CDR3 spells CASSADRNYYEQYF. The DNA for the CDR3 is TGTGCCAGTAGCGCGGACAGGAATTACTACGAGCAGTACTTC.

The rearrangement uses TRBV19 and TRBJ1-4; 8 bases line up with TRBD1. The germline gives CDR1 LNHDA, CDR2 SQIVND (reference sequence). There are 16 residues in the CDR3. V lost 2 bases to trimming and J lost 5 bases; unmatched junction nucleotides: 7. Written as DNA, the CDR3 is TGTGCCAGTAGTATACCCGACAGGGGTCGGAATGAAAAACTGTTTTTT. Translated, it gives CASSIPDRGRNEKLFF.